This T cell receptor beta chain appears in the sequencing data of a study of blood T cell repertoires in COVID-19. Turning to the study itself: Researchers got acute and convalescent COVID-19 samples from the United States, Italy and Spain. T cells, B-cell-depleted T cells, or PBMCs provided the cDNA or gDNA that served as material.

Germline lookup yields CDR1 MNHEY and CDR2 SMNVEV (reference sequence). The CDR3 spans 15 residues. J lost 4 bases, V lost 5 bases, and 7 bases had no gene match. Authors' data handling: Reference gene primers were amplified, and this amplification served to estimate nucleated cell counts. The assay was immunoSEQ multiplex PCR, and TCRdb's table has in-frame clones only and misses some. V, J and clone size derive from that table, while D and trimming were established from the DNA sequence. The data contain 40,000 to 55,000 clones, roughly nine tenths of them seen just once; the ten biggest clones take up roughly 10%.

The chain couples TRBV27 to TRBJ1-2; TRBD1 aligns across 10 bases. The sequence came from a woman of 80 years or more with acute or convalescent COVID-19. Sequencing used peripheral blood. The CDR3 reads CASSPGQGISYGYTF. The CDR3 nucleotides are TGTGCCAGCAGTCCGGGACAGGGGATTTCCTATGGCTACACCTTC.